This entry features one T cell receptor (beta chain) sequence. The junction had 8 bases not matched to a gene; V was cut back by 7 bases and J by 3 bases. Germline CDR1 is MNHEY and CDR2 is SMNVEV (reference sequence). There are 14 residues in the CDR3. The record originates from a study of spatial heterogeneity in lung cancer. The sample's time point: sample taken at primary tumor resection. Whole RNA from tumor, nontumor lung or frozen PBMC was sequenced unsorted. Samples came from roughly 72 TRACERx patients with untreated early-stage lung cancer. A unique molecular identifier was carried by every single TCR cDNA molecule. TCRdb fed the 5' RACE reads into MiXCR, producing one record per CDR3 protein. The sample lists 30,000 to 45,000 distinct CDR3 sequences, 4% to 6% occurring once.

This sequence joins TRBV27 and TRBJ2-7; TRBD2 matches at 8 bases. The TCR comes from a female donor with early-stage non-small cell lung cancer. Sample: PBMCs, taken at surgery. The DNA of the CDR3 is TGTGCCAGCAAGTCGGGGGGGTCATTCTACGAGCAGTACTTC. It translates to CASKSGGSFYEQYF.